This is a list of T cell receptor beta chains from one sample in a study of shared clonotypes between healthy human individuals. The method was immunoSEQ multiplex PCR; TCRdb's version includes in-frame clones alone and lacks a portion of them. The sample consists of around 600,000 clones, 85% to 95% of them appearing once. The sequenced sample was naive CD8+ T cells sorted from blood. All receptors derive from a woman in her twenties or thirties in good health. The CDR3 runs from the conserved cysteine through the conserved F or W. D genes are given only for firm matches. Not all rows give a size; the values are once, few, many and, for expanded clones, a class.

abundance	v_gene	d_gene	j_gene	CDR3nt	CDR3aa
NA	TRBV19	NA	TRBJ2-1	TGTGCCAGTAGTCCGGGAGTGGGGAATGAGCAGTTCTTC	CASSPGVGNEQFF
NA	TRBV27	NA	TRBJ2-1	TGTGCCAGCAGTTTATTTTTCGGGGACAATGAGCAGTTCTTC	CASSLFFGDNEQFF
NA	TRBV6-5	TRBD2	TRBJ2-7	TGTGCCAGCAGTGTAACTAGCGGGAAAACCTACGAGCAGTACTTC	CASSVTSGKTYEQYF
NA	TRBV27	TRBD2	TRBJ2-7	TGTGCCAGCAGTTTGGCTAGCGGGGTTTACGAGCAGTACTTC	CASSLASGVYEQYF
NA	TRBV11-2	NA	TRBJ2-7	TGTGCCAGCAGCTTTTCCGGGACATCATCCTACGAGCAGTACTTC	CASSFSGTSSYEQYF
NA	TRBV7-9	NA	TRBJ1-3	TGTGCCAGCAGCGCGACAGTAAGCTCTGGAAACACCATATATTTT	CASSATVSSGNTIYF
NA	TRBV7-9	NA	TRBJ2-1	TGTGCCAGCAGCTTAGACTCCCGGGGGCCCTACAATGAGCAGTTCTTC	CASSLDSRGPYNEQFF
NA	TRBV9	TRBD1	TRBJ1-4	TGTGCCAGCAGCCCCCGGACAGGGACGGAGGAAAAACTGTTTTTT	CASSPRTGTEEKLFF
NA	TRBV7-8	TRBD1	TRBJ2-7	TGTGCCAGCAGCGTATCCGGGACAGCTTACGAGCAGTACTTC	CASSVSGTAYEQYF
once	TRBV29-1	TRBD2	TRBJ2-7	TGCAGCTACTCGGGACTAGACTACGAGCAGTACTTC	CSYSGLDYEQYF
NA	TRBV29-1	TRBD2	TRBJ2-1	TGCAGCGTTGTTCCAACTAGCGGGACCGGCGATTCCTACAATGAGCAGTTCTTC	CSVVPTSGTGDSYNEQFF
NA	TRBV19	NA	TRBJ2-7	TGTGCCAGTAGTCTGGACCCGACCAGGTGGGAGCAGTACTTC	CASSLDPTRWEQYF
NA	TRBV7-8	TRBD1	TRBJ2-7	TGTGCCAGCAGCTTCGGGACAGGGTCTTACGAGCAGTACTTC	CASSFGTGSYEQYF
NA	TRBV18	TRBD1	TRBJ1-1	TGTGCCAGCTCATTAACGACAGGGGACCACACTGAAGCTTTCTTT	CASSLTTGDHTEAFF
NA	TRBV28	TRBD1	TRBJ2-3	TGTGCCAGCAGCGCGACAGGGTTGGACACAGATACGCAGTATTTT	CASSATGLDTDTQYF
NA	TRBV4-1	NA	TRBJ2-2	TGCGCCAGCAGCCAAGACCCCGGGGAGCTGTTTTTT	CASSQDPGELFF
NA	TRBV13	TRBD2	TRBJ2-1	TGTGCCAGCAGCTTATGGGCGGGAGCCTACAATGAGCAGTTCTTC	CASSLWAGAYNEQFF
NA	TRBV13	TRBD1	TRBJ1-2	TGTGCCAGCAGCTTAGTCGCACAGGGGCAGCTTCATGGCTACACCTTC	CASSLVAQGQLHGYTF
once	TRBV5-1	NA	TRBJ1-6	TGCGCCAGCAGCCCGGGACGGAGCTATAATTCACCCCTCCACTTT	CASSPGRSYNSPLHF
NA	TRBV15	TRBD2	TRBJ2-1	TGTGCCACCAGCAGAGATCTTTTGGCGGGAGCTGCCTTCGAGCAGTTCTTC	CATSRDLLAGAAFEQFF